Listed below are T cell receptor beta chains from one sample, sequenced in a study of long-term antiretroviral therapy in people with HIV. Data came from immunoSEQ multiplex PCR; TCRdb stores just in-frame clones and leaves some out. The repertoire holds some 25,000 clones, roughly 88% seen once, with roughly 5% in the top ten. The sample in question was unsorted PBMCs, obtained almost 4.6 years after starting antiretroviral therapy. The receptors here all came from a young man with HIV. Each CDR3 is given with its conserved first and last residue. The order of the fields is J gene, V gene, CDR3 protein.

j_gene: TRBJ1-1; v_gene: TRBV13; CDR3aa: CASSLGGTTEAFF
j_gene: TRBJ2-1; v_gene: TRBV28; CDR3aa: CASSPGGRTYNEQFF
j_gene: TRBJ1-5; v_gene: TRBV13; CDR3aa: CASSLRGPQATNQPQHF
j_gene: TRBJ2-6; v_gene: TRBV27; CDR3aa: CASGTDRVVAGANVLTF
j_gene: TRBJ2-7; v_gene: TRBV5-1; CDR3aa: CASSLGSSSYEQYF
j_gene: TRBJ2-3; v_gene: TRBV14; CDR3aa: CASSHYGGTDTQYF
j_gene: TRBJ1-2; v_gene: TRBV28; CDR3aa: CASSLEGAGGYTF
j_gene: TRBJ1-1; v_gene: TRBV4-1; CDR3aa: CASSQGNRDGNTEAFF
j_gene: TRBJ1-2; v_gene: TRBV5-1; CDR3aa: CASSLDLQGSANYGYTF
j_gene: TRBJ2-5; v_gene: TRBV7-9; CDR3aa: CASSRDTQETQYF
j_gene: TRBJ1-2; v_gene: TRBV5-4; CDR3aa: CASSLPPSGSGYTF
j_gene: TRBJ1-2; v_gene: TRBV30; CDR3aa: CAWKPGSRYGYTF
j_gene: TRBJ1-3; v_gene: TRBV4-3; CDR3aa: CASSQARGLPHSGNTIYF
j_gene: TRBJ2-7; v_gene: TRBV2; CDR3aa: CASSLTGSDEQYF
j_gene: TRBJ2-5; v_gene: TRBV29-1; CDR3aa: CSVARPLTQETQYF
j_gene: TRBJ2-1; v_gene: TRBV19; CDR3aa: CASRPWDYYNEQFF
j_gene: TRBJ2-7; v_gene: TRBV5-1; CDR3aa: CASSPSRGIEQYF
j_gene: TRBJ1-1; v_gene: TRBV5-5; CDR3aa: CASTLDMNTEAFF
j_gene: TRBJ1-2; v_gene: TRBV7-2; CDR3aa: CASSLPAENYGYTF
j_gene: TRBJ2-1; v_gene: TRBV9; CDR3aa: CASSSGTSGGYQQFF
j_gene: TRBJ2-7; v_gene: TRBV19; CDR3aa: CASSHGLAAYEQYF
j_gene: TRBJ2-3; v_gene: TRBV2; CDR3aa: CALRRSGDTQYF
j_gene: TRBJ1-3; v_gene: TRBV7-9; CDR3aa: CASSRDGNTIYF
j_gene: TRBJ1-6; v_gene: TRBV9; CDR3aa: CASSVVADPNSPLHF
j_gene: TRBJ1-2; v_gene: TRBV6-1; CDR3aa: CASSERDYGYTF
j_gene: TRBJ1-1; v_gene: TRBV7-9; CDR3aa: CASSLQGATEAFF
j_gene: TRBJ1-4; v_gene: TRBV5-6; CDR3aa: CASSQFWGEKLFF
j_gene: TRBJ2-5; v_gene: TRBV5-6; CDR3aa: CASSLMTGAETQYF
j_gene: TRBJ1-2; v_gene: TRBV2; CDR3aa: CASREKYGYTF
j_gene: TRBJ1-5; v_gene: TRBV28; CDR3aa: CATAGDQPQHF
j_gene: TRBJ2-3; v_gene: TRBV7-2; CDR3aa: CASSPWAGGADTQYF
j_gene: TRBJ1-3; v_gene: TRBV6-1; CDR3aa: CASSLAGSGNTIYF
j_gene: TRBJ1-1; v_gene: TRBV18; CDR3aa: CASSAADRLNTEAFF
j_gene: TRBJ2-5; v_gene: TRBV7-9; CDR3aa: CASSPPGAYAETQYF
j_gene: TRBJ1-5; v_gene: TRBV29-1; CDR3aa: CSVVIQEGQPQHF
j_gene: TRBJ2-7; v_gene: TRBV4-2; CDR3aa: CASSQVTGEGEQYF
j_gene: TRBJ1-1; v_gene: TRBV27; CDR3aa: CASRSPDTEAFF
j_gene: TRBJ1-2; v_gene: TRBV5-5; CDR3aa: CASSLLDGTLDYTF
j_gene: TRBJ2-7; v_gene: TRBV11-2; CDR3aa: CASSLWGEQYF
j_gene: TRBJ1-1; v_gene: TRBV6-5; CDR3aa: CASSPGRNTEAFF
j_gene: TRBJ2-7; v_gene: TRBV13; CDR3aa: CASSQGQGTYEQYF
j_gene: TRBJ1-2; v_gene: TRBV9; CDR3aa: CASSGSYRGLDLDYGYTF
j_gene: TRBJ1-2; v_gene: TRBV28; CDR3aa: CASSHEATTWANYGYTF
j_gene: TRBJ1-4; v_gene: TRBV5-8; CDR3aa: CASSFGSLNEKLFF
j_gene: TRBJ2-2; v_gene: TRBV14; CDR3aa: CASSPFVSGELFF
j_gene: TRBJ1-1; v_gene: TRBV14; CDR3aa: CASSLQGAVSTEAFF
j_gene: TRBJ2-3; v_gene: TRBV7-9; CDR3aa: CASQGGADTQYF
j_gene: TRBJ1-2; v_gene: TRBV4-1; CDR3aa: CASSQVRPDYGYTF
j_gene: TRBJ2-1; v_gene: TRBV7-8; CDR3aa: CASSILTGGGVDEQFF
j_gene: TRBJ2-7; v_gene: TRBV2; CDR3aa: CASRPGTTPYEQYF
j_gene: TRBJ2-1; v_gene: TRBV5-3; CDR3aa: CARSSKRGHNEQFF
j_gene: TRBJ1-6; v_gene: TRBV7-9; CDR3aa: CASRQRDLNSPLHF
j_gene: TRBJ2-7; v_gene: TRBV7-9; CDR3aa: CASSFSGVKTRGYEQYF
j_gene: TRBJ2-3; v_gene: TRBV7-2; CDR3aa: CASSWGSVDTQYF
j_gene: TRBJ2-1; v_gene: TRBV19; CDR3aa: CASSFGTGMPSYNEQFF
j_gene: TRBJ1-4; v_gene: TRBV27; CDR3aa: CASSLTYTLNEKLFF
j_gene: TRBJ2-7; v_gene: TRBV14; CDR3aa: CASSTGTVYYYEQYF
j_gene: TRBJ2-3; v_gene: TRBV27; CDR3aa: CASSLRQRASDTQYF